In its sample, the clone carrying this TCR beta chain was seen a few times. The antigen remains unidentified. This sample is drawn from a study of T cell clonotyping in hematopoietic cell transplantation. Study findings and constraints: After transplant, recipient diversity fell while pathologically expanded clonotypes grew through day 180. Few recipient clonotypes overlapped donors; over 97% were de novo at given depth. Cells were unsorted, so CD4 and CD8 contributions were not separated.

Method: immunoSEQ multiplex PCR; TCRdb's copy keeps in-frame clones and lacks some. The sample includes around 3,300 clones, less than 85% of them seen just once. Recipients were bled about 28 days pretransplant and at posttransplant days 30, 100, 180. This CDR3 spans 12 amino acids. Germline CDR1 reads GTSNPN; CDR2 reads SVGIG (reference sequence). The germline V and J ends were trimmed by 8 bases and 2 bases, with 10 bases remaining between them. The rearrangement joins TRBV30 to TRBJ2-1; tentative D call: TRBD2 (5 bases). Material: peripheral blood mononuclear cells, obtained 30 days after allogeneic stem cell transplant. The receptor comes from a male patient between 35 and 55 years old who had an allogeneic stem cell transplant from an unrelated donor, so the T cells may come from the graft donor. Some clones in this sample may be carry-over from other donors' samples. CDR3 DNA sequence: TGTGCCGGGCTAGCCACCTACAATGAGCAGTTCTTC. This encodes CAGLATYNEQFF.